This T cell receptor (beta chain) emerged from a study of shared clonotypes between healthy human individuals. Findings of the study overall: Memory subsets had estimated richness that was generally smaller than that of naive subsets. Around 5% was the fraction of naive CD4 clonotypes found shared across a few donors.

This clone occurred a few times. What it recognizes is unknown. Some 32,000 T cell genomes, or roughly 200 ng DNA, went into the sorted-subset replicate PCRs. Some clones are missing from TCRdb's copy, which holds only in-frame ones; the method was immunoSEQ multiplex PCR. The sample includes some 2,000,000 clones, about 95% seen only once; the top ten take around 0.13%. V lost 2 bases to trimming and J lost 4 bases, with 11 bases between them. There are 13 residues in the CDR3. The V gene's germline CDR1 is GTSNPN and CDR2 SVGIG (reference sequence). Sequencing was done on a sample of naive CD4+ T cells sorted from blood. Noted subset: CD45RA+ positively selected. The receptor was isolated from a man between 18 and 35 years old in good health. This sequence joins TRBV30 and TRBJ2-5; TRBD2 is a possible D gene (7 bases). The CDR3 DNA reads TGTGCCTGGAGTCGAGGGGGGGGAGAGACCCAGTACTTC. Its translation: CAWSRGGGETQYF.